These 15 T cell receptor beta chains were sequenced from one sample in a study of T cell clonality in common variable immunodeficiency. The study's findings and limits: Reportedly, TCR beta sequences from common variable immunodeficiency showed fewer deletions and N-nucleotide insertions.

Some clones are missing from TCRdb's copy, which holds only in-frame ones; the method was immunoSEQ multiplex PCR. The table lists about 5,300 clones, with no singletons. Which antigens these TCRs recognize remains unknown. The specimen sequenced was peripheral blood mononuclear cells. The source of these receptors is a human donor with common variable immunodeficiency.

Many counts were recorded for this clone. CDR3 loop: CASSTGFGGYQPQHF. The sequenced part of the CDR3 DNA is TGTGCCAGCAGCACTGGCTTCGGGGGGTATCAGCCC. The rearrangement joins TRBV7-8 to TRBJ1-5; a possible D gene is TRBD1 (5 bases). The CDR3 end is not reached by the read, which stops 3 residues before it; the germline J gene fills it in. Germline V gene lookup returns CDR1 SGHVS and CDR2 FQNEAQ. V was clipped by 5 bases and J by 5 bases, with 16 bases between them. CDR3 length: 15 amino acids.

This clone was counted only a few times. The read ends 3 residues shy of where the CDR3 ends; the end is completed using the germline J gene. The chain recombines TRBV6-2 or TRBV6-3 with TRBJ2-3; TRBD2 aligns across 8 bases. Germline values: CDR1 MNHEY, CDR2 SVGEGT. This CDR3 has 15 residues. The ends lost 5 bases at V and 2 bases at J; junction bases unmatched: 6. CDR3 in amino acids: CASSRLALDTDTQYF. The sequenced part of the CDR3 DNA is TGTGCCAGCAGTAGACTAGCGCTTGACACAGATACG.

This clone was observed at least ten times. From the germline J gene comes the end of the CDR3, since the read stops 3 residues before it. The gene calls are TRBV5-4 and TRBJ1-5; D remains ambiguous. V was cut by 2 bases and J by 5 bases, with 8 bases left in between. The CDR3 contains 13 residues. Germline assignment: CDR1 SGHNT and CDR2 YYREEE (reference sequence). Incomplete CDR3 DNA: TGTGCCAGCAGCTTAAATAGAGATCAGCCC. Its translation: CASSLNRDQP. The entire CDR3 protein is CASSLNRDQPQHF.

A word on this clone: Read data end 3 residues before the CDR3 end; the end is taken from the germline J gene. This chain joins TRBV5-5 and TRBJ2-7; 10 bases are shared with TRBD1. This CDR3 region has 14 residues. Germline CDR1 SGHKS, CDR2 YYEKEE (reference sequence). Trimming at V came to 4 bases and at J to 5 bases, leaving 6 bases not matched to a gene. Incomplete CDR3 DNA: TGTGCCAGCAGCGTACCGGGACAGGGGCACGAG. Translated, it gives CASSVPGQGHE. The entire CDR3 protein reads CASSVPGQGHEQYF.

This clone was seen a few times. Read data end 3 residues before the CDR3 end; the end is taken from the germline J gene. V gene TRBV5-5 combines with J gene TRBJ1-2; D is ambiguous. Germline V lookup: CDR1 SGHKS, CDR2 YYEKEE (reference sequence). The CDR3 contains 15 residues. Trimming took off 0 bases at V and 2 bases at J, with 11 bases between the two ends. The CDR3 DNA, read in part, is TGTGCCAGCAGCTTGGCCGGTACTTCAAACTATGGC. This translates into CASSLAGTSNYG. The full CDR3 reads CASSLAGTSNYGYTF.

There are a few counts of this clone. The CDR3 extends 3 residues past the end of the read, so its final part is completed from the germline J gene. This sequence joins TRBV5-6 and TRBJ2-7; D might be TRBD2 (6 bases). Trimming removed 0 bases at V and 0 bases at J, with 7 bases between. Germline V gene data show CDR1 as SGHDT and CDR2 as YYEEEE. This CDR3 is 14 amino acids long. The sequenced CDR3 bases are TGTGCCAGCAGCTTGGGGGGGGACTCCTACGAG. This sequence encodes CASSLGGDSYE. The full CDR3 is CASSLGGDSYEQYF. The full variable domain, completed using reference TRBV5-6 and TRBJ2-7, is DAGVTQSPTHLIKTRGQQVTLRCSPKSGHDTVSWYQQALGQGPQFIFQYYEEEERQRGNFPDRFSGHQFPNYSSELNVNALLLGDSALYLCASSLGGDSYEQYFGPGTRLTVT.

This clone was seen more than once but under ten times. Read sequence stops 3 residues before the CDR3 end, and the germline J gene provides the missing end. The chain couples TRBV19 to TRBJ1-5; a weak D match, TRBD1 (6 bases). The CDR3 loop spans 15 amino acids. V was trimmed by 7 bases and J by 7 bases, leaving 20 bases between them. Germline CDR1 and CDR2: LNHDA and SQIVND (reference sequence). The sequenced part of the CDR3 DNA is TGTGCCAGTACAAAGGGAGCAGGGGATGGCCAGCCC. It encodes CASTKGAGDGQP. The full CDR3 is CASTKGAGDGQPQHF.

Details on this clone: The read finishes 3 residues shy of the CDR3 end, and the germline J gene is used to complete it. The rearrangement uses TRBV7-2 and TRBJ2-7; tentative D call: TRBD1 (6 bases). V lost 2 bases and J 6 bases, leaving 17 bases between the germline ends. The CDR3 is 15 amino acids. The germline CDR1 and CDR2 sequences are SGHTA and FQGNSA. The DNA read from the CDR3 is TGTGCCAGCAGCTTACAAACACAGGGTTCTGGCGAG. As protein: CASSLQTQGSGE. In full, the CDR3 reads CASSLQTQGSGEQYF.

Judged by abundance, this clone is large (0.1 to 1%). CDR3: CSARDPGQSYEQYF. CDR3 DNA (partial): TGCAGTGCTAGAGATCCGGGACAGTCCTACGAG. J is TRBJ2-7 and V is TRBV20-1, with TRBD1 matching 7 bases. The read gets to within 3 residues of the CDR3 end, and the germline J gene fills in the rest. Trimming cost V 0 bases and J 1 base; bases outside gene matches: 3. The CDR3 runs to 14 residues. Germline lookup yields CDR1 DFQATT and CDR2 SNEGSKA (reference sequence).

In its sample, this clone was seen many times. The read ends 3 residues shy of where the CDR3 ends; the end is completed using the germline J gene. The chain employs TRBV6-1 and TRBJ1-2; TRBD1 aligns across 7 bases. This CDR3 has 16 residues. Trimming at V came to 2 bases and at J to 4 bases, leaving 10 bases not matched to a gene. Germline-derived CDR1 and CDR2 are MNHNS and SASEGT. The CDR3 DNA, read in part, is TGTGCCAGCAGTGAACCGGGACAGAGATTTGTCTATGGC. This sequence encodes CASSEPGQRFVYG. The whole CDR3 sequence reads CASSEPGQRFVYGYTF.

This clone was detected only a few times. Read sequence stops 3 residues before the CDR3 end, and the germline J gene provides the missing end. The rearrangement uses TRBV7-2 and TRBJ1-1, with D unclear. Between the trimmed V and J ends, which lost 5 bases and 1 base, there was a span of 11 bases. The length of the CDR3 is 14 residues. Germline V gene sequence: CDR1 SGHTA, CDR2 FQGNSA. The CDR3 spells CASSPDAGNTEAFF. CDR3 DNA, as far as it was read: TGTGCCAGCAGCCCAGACGCGGGGAACACTGAA.

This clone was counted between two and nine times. The CDR3 spells CASSHDRVSYEQYF. The CDR3 bases that were read are TGTGCCAGCAGCCACGACAGGGTCTCCTACGAG. V usage is TRBV5-5 and J usage is TRBJ2-7; TRBD1 matches 7 bases. Coverage ceases 3 residues before the CDR3 finishes, and the germline J gene fills in the end. The CDR3 length is 14 residues. Germline V gene data show CDR1 as SGHKS and CDR2 as YYEKEE (reference sequence). Unmatched junction bases numbered 4, after V lost 4 bases and J lost 0 bases.

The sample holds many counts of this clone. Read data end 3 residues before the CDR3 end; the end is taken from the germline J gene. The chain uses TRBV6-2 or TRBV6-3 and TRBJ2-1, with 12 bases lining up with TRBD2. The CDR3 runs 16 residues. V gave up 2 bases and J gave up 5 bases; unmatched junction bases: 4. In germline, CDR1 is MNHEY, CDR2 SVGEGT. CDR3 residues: CASSYPGTSGHNEQFF. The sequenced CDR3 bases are TGTGCCAGCAGTTACCCAGGGACTAGCGGGCACAATGAG.

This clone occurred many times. CDR3: CASSPEADYGYTF. CDR3 bases read: TGTGCCAGCTCACCAGAAGCGGATTATGGC. The J gene is TRBJ1-2, the V gene TRBV18; no definite D call. The read gets to within 3 residues of the CDR3 end, and the germline J gene fills in the rest. Trimming removed 2 bases at V and 5 bases at J, with 9 bases between. The CDR3 spans 13 residues. The germline V gene has CDR1 KGHSH and CDR2 LQKENI.

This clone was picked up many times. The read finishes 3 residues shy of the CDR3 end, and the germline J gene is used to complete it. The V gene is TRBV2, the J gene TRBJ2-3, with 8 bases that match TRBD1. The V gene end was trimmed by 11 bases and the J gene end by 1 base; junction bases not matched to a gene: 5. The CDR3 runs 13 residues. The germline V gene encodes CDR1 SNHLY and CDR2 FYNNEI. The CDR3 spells CAGQGSRTDTQYF. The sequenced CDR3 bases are TGTGCCGGACAGGGTAGTCGCACAGATACG.